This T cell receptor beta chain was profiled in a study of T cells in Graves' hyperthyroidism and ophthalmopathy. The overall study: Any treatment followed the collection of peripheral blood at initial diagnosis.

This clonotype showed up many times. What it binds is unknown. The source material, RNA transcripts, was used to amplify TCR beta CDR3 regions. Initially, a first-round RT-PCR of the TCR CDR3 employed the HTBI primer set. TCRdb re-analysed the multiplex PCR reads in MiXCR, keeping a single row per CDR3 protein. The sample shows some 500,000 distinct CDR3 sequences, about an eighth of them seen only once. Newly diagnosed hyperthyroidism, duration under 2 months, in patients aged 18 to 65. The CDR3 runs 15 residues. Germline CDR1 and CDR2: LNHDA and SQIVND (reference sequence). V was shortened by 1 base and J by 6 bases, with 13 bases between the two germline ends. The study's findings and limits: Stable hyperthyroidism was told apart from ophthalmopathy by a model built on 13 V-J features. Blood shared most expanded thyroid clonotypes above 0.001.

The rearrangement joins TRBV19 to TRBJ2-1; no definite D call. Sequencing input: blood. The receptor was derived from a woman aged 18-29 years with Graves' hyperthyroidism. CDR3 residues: CASSIALTSLNEQFF. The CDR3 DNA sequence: TGTGCCAGTAGTATAGCCCTAACTTCCCTCAATGAGCAGTTCTTC.